The 21 T cell receptor beta chains presented below share a single source sample, sequenced in a study of blood T cells in healthy people across ages. Using a J-beta primer mix together with a sample-barcoded 5' primer, a second PCR was run for about 6 to 12 cycles. TCRdb re-derived calls from the 5' RACE reads in MiXCR, one entry per CDR3 protein. The sample carries around 1,000,000 distinct CDR3 sequences, approximately 25% recorded once. A further study also used this sample, focusing on T cells of mothers and their children.

What was sequenced was blood. These receptors were taken from a girl aged 2-9 years in good health.

This clonotype appeared a single time. Since no conserved phenylalanine or tryptophan closes the CDR3, a read error is the likely cause. The rearrangement joins TRBV24-1 to TRBJ2-1, with a weak D call TRBD2 (5 bases). Germline V gives CDR1 KGHDR, CDR2 SFDVKD. V lost 10 bases to trimming and J lost 7 bases, with 16 bases between them. This CDR3 is built from 13 residues. The CDR3 DNA sequence: TGTGCCACTATGGACTCTCTCTTAAATGAGCAGTTCTCC. Its translation is CATMDSLLNEQFS.

This clonotype has just a few counts. This rearrangement joins TRBV25-1 to TRBJ1-1; D is ambiguous. The CDR3 loop spans 14 amino acids. CDR1 MGHDK and CDR2 SYGVNS come from the germline V gene. Deletions cut 4 bases from V and 3 bases from J, with 12 bases between. The CDR3 loop reads CASSGPGLDTEAFF. In DNA, the CDR3 is TGTGCCAGCAGTGGGCCAGGCTTAGACACTGAAGCTTTCTTT.

With regard to this clonotype: A read error may account for a junction end that differs from germline. The chain couples TRBV5-1 to TRBJ1-2, with 9 bases fitting TRBD1. CDR1 is SGHRS, CDR2 YFSETQ, per germline. This CDR3 is built from 13 residues. The CDR3 DNA is TGCGCCAGCAGCACAGGGGGCTCGGATGGCTGCACCTTC. Translating it yields CASSTGGSDGCTF.

Only a few counts were recorded for this clonotype. The V call is TRBV9, the J call TRBJ2-7, with 10 bases identical to TRBD2. V lost 2 bases and J lost 7; bases outside the gene matches: 6. CDR1 is SGDLS and CDR2 is YYNGEE in the germline V gene. The length of the CDR3 is 14 residues. Written as DNA, the CDR3 is TGTGCCAGCAGCGTTGAGCGGGAGGGCCGGGAGCAGTACTTC. The encoded protein is CASSVEREGREQYF.

This rearrangement joins TRBV29-1 to TRBJ1-5; TRBD1 agrees at 9 bases. The CDR3 loop spans 13 amino acids. Per the germline V gene, CDR1 is SQVTM and CDR2 is ANQGSEA. The ends lost 2 bases at V and 5 bases at J; junction bases unmatched: 1. Here the CDR3 DNA reads TGCAGCGTTGAAACAGGGGGCGATCAGCCCCAGCATTTT. This encodes CSVETGGDQPQHF.

The CDR3 bases are TGTGCCAGCAGTTTACCGTTGGGACAGTGGAACACTGAAGCTTTCTTT. Residues: CASSLPLGQWNTEAFF. The chain combines TRBV12-3 or TRBV12-4 with TRBJ1-1; the match to TRBD1 covers 7 bases. The junction had 7 bases not matched to a gene; V was cut back by 2 bases and J by 1 base. This CDR3 region has 16 residues.

CDR3: CASRPQGLNNEQFF. In nucleotides, the CDR3 is TGTGCCAGCAGACCACAGGGACTCAACAATGAGCAGTTCTTC. J is TRBJ2-1 and V is TRBV27, with D perhaps TRBD1 or TRBD2 (6 bases each). V lost 6 bases and J lost 5, with 14 bases in between. Germline V lookup: CDR1 MNHEY, CDR2 SMNVEV (reference sequence). The CDR3 loop spans 14 amino acids.

The chain combines TRBV11-2 with TRBJ2-7, with D perhaps TRBD1 (5 bases). The CDR3 extends over 15 amino acids. Trimming removed 5 bases at V and 6 bases at J, with 20 bases between. Germline CDR1 SGHAT, CDR2 FQNNGV. Here the CDR3 DNA reads TGTGCCAGCAGCCCGGATACAGGCCCCTTGGGCGAGCAGTACTTC. This encodes CASSPDTGPLGEQYF.

This clonotype was picked up a small number of times. The CDR3 region has the DNA TGTGCCAGCAGTGGACCGGGACAGGGATATGGCTACACCTTC. Translating it yields CASSGPGQGYGYTF. The rearrangement links TRBV27 to TRBJ1-2, with TRBD1 identical over 9 bases. The CDR3 runs to 14 residues. With 5 bases clipped from V and 5 bases from J, the junction kept 6 bases outside the gene matches. Germline-derived CDR1 and CDR2 are MNHEY and SMNVEV (reference sequence).

Only a few counts were recorded for this clonotype. J is TRBJ2-5 and V is TRBV4-1, with D possibly matching TRBD1 (5 bases). Germline V gene data show CDR1 as MGHRA and CDR2 as YSYEKL. Trimming pared 0 bases from V and 0 bases from J, leaving 11 bases between. This CDR3 region has 16 residues. CDR3 region: CASSQEPDTYQETQYF. CDR3 nucleotide sequence: TGCGCCAGCAGCCAAGAACCGGACACTTACCAAGAGACCCAGTACTTC.

This clonotype was found a few times. J is TRBJ2-4 and V is TRBV20-1, with D perhaps TRBD2 (5 bases). The germline V gene has CDR1 DFQATT and CDR2 SNEGSKA (reference sequence). Trimming removed 2 bases from V and 4 bases from J, with 15 bases in between. The CDR3 spans 15 residues. The DNA of the CDR3 is TGCAGTGCTAGACTCAGCGGATCAGATAAAAACATTCAGTACTTC. This gives the protein CSARLSGSDKNIQYF.

The genes are TRBV11-2 and TRBJ2-5; D unresolved. The last part of the DNA fits TRBJ2-7 better; the J call may be wrong. The germline CDR1 and CDR2 sequences are SGHAT and FQNNGV. This CDR3 region has 12 residues. CDR3 coding DNA: TGTGCCAGCACCTCGAGTCCCTACGAGCAGTACTTC. Its translation is CASTSSPYEQYF.

On this clonotype itself: One end of the junction fails to match germline, which may point to a read error. The chain couples TRBV10-2 to TRBJ2-2; TRBD1 or TRBD2 may be the D gene (5 bases each). The length of the CDR3 is 12 residues. Germline values: CDR1 WSHSY, CDR2 SAAADI. CDR3 in amino acids: CASIEGTGELFF. The DNA for the CDR3 is TGCGCCAGCATTGAGGGGACCGGGGAGCTGTTTTTT.

This clonotype was counted only a few times. This chain connects TRBV12-3 or TRBV12-4 to TRBJ2-5; 9 nucleotides match TRBD2. Trimming took 0 bases from V and 0 from J; bases not matched to a gene: 2. This CDR3 region has 16 residues. The CDR3 nucleotides are TGTGCCAGCAGTTTAGCCAGCGGGGGGAACCAAGAGACCCAGTACTTC. It is translated as CASSLASGGNQETQYF.

The gene calls are TRBV18 and TRBJ2-5; 7 nucleotides line up with TRBD1. The J call is uncertain, as TRBJ2-1 better fits the DNA end. The germline V gene encodes CDR1 KGHSH and CDR2 LQKENI. The CDR3 is made up of 15 amino acids. In nucleotides, the CDR3 is TGTGCCAGCTCACGCCGGGACAGCTTATACAATGAGCAGTTCTTC. This gives the protein CASSRRDSLYNEQFF.

This clonotype showed up just a few times. The chain carries TRBV19 and TRBJ1-5; D is ambiguous. Trimming pared 7 bases from V and 0 bases from J, leaving 13 bases between. The CDR3 loop spans 15 amino acids. CDR1 and CDR2 (germline): LNHDA, SQIVND (reference sequence). The CDR3 is CASKGTPYSNQPQHF. The CDR3 DNA reads as TGTGCCAGTAAAGGAACTCCGTATAGCAATCAGCCCCAGCATTTT.

There are a few counts of this clonotype. This chain links TRBV3-1 with TRBJ1-5; 9 bases line up with TRBD1. With 3 bases clipped from V and 6 bases from J, the junction kept 9 bases outside the gene matches. Germline CDR1 and CDR2: LGHDT and YNNKEL (reference sequence). The CDR3 is 16 residues long. CDR3 sequence: CASSHRTGAMGQPQHF. For the CDR3, the DNA is TGTGCCAGCAGCCACCGGACAGGGGCGATGGGTCAGCCCCAGCATTTT.

In its sample, this clonotype was seen a few times. The chain combines TRBV12-3 or TRBV12-4 with TRBJ2-5; D is undetermined. The CDR3 covers 14 residues. Trimming shortened V by 2 bases and J by 4 bases, and 11 bases separated the two germline ends. CDR3: CASSLSAVRETQYF. The CDR3 DNA reads TGTGCCAGCAGTTTAAGTGCGGTGAGAGAGACCCAGTACTTC.

The genes are TRBV11-2 and TRBJ1-6; D is ambiguous. Germline loops: CDR1 SGHAT, CDR2 FQNNGV. V gave up 0 bases and J gave up 2 bases, with 2 bases separating them. The CDR3 is made up of 14 amino acids. The CDR3 DNA is TGTGCCAGCAGCTTAGAAGCCTATAATTCACCCCTCCACTTT. As protein: CASSLEAYNSPLHF.

The V call is TRBV20-1, the J call TRBJ1-1; a possible D gene is TRBD1 (5 bases). Germline CDR1 and CDR2: DFQATT and SNEGSKA (reference sequence). V was trimmed by 0 bases and J by 6 bases, leaving 17 bases between them. This CDR3 has 15 residues. As DNA, the CDR3 is TGCAGTGCTAGAGATCTTCTAAGGGGTCAGTCTGAAGCTTTCTTT. Translating gives CSARDLLRGQSEAFF.

This chain connects TRBV7-9 to TRBJ1-2; TRBD1 might be the D (6 bases). Germline V gene sequence: CDR1 SEHNR, CDR2 FQNEAQ (reference sequence). V gave up 5 bases and J gave up 4 bases, with 20 bases separating them. The CDR3 length is 16 residues. The CDR3 region has the DNA TGTGCCAGCAGCACTTCCTTAACAGGGAACTTCTATGGCTACACCTTC. Translation gives CASSTSLTGNFYGYTF. Full variable domain (remainder filled in from reference TRBV7-9 and TRBJ1-2): DTGVSQNPRHKITKRGQNVTFRCDPISEHNRLYWYRQTLGQGPEFLTYFQNEAQLEKSRLLSDRFSAERPKGSFSTLEIQRTEQGDSAMYLCASSTSLTGNFYGYTFGSGTRLTVV.